These 7 T cell receptor beta chains were all obtained from the same sample, sequenced in a study of blood T cells in healthy people across ages. With a J-beta primer mix and a sample-barcoded 5' primer, a second PCR ran 7 to 11 cycles. TCRdb used MiXCR to reprocess the 5' RACE reads, holding one entry per CDR3 protein. The table records approximately 850,000 distinct CDR3 sequences, 58% of them present only once. Sequencing was carried out using blood. The receptors stem from a man aged 25-40 years in good health.

This chain joins TRBV12-3 or TRBV12-4 and TRBJ1-1, with TRBD1 as a possible D gene (5 bases). V lost 5 bases, J lost 4 bases, and 14 bases lay in between. The CDR3 is made up of 14 amino acids. The CDR3 sequence is CASSLRASGTEAFF. DNA for the CDR3: TGTGCCAGCAGTCTCAGGGCCTCGGGCACTGAAGCTTTCTTT.

This clonotype occurred a few times. The chain recombines TRBV12-3 or TRBV12-4 with TRBJ2-4; D possibly corresponds to TRBD2 (6 bases). V lost 6 bases and J 7 bases, leaving 16 bases between the germline ends. The CDR3 spans 14 residues. The CDR3 nucleotides read TGTGCCAGCAGGGGGGGACCTAATGCGAACATTCAGTACTTC. Its translation is CASRGGPNANIQYF.

This clonotype was counted a few times. V gene TRBV20-1 combines with J gene TRBJ2-7; possible D gene TRBD2, 7 bases. The CDR3 is made up of 17 amino acids. Trimming stripped 6 bases from V and 1 base from J, with 25 bases between. Germline CDR1 is DFQATT and CDR2 is SNEGSKA (reference sequence). The CDR3 bases are TGCAGTGCCTCGAGAGGGGGGGGAGTCGGCTCTTCCTACGAGCAGTACTTC. Protein product: CSASRGGGVGSSYEQYF.

The DNA for the CDR3 is TGTGCCAGCAACCCAGGACTAGCGCAAGAGACCCAGTACTTC. It specifies CASNPGLAQETQYF. This chain links TRBV6-2 or TRBV6-3 with TRBJ2-5; 9 nucleotides line up with TRBD2. Losses at the gene ends were 7 bases for V and 2 bases for J; bases not matched to a gene: 5. CDR3 length: 14 amino acids. Germline CDR1 and CDR2: MNHEY and SVGEGT.

The chain employs TRBV29-1 and TRBJ2-5, with TRBD2 matching over 9 bases. The J segment lost 5 bases and the V segment lost 4 bases, leaving 14 bases of the junction unmatched. Germline V gene sequence: CDR1 SQVTM, CDR2 ANQGSEA. The CDR3 is made up of 16 amino acids. CDR3 in DNA: TGCAGCGTTGTTAGCGGGAGTAGTGGTATTGGTGAGACCCAGTACTTC. Residues: CSVVSGSSGIGETQYF.

The genes are TRBV3-1 and TRBJ2-1; TRBD2 might be the D (6 bases). The CDR3 runs 15 residues. Germline V gene sequence: CDR1 LGHDT, CDR2 YNNKEL (reference sequence). The V end was cut by 1 base, the J end by 0 bases, with 7 bases between. CDR3 sequence reads: CASSQVGGSYNEQFF. DNA for the CDR3: TGTGCCAGCAGCCAAGTCGGGGGCTCCTACAATGAGCAGTTCTTC.

The chain recombines TRBV12-3 or TRBV12-4 with TRBJ2-7, with TRBD1 as a possible D gene (6 bases). V shed 3 bases and J shed 4 bases, with 19 bases lying between them. The CDR3 loop spans 16 amino acids. CDR3: CASSFRQGPEPYEQYF. The DNA for the CDR3 is TGTGCCAGCAGTTTTCGTCAGGGGCCCGAACCATACGAGCAGTACTTC.